A single sample gave rise to the 18 T cell receptor beta chains below, sequenced in a study of CD8+CD57+ T cells in acquired aplastic anemia. Investigators profiled TCR beta VDJ and CDR3 from genomic DNA template. TCRdb re-called the reads with MiXCR, one entry per CDR3 protein. The table records fewer than 200,000 distinct CDR3 sequences, about three fifths of them present only once. The sequenced sample consisted of sorted CD4+, CD8+, or CD8+CD57+ T cells (not recorded which) from PBMCs. The receptor set was obtained from a human donor in good health.

This clonotype was found many times. This chain connects TRBV19 to TRBJ2-7; the D gene is possibly TRBD2 (5 bases). V was cut by 3 bases and J by 3 bases, with 9 bases left in between. The CDR3 is 13 amino acids. The germline gives CDR1 LNHDA, CDR2 SQIVND (reference sequence). CDR3 DNA sequence: TGTGCCAGTAGTATCGCCACTAGCTACGAGCAGTACTTC. The encoded protein is CASSIATSYEQYF.

Worth noting for this clonotype: This could be a read error, since a much larger clone is one nucleotide away. The chain employs TRBV15 and TRBJ1-5, with D possibly being TRBD1 (5 bases). The CDR3 length is 16 residues. Germline loops: CDR1 LNHNV, CDR2 YYDKDF (reference sequence). The CDR3 DNA follows: TGTGCCACCAGCGGAGATCACGGGGCGACTAATCAGCCCCAGCATTTT. It codes for CATSGDHGATNQPQHF.

This sequence joins TRBV2 and TRBJ2-3, with D uncertain. The CDR3 totals 14 residues. Germline CDR1 is SNHLY and CDR2 is FYNNEI. V gave up 4 bases and J gave up 0 bases, with 8 bases separating them. The CDR3 sequence is CASSGAISTDTQYF. The CDR3 DNA follows: TGTGCCAGCAGTGGCGCAATCAGCACAGATACGCAGTATTTT.

The chain employs TRBV2 and TRBJ1-5; D is uncertain. V was pared by 3 bases and J by 4 bases, with 4 bases between. The CDR3 runs 12 residues. Germline V gene data show CDR1 as SNHLY and CDR2 as FYNNEI. The CDR3 bases are TGTGCCAGCAGTGATATGAATCAGCCCCAGCATTTT. Translated, it gives CASSDMNQPQHF. Combining the CDR3 with reference TRBV2 and TRBJ1-5 gives the whole variable domain EPEVTQTPSHQVTQMGQEVILRCVPISNHLYFYWYRQILGQKVEFLVSFYNNEISEKSEIFDDQFSVERPDGSNFTLKIRSTKLEDSAMYFCASSDMNQPQHFGDGTRLSIL.

This clonotype was observed at least ten times. The CDR3 bases are TGTGCCAGCAGCTTTAGACTAGCGGGAGTGTACAATGAGCAGTTCTTC. Translated, it gives CASSFRLAGVYNEQFF. The J gene is TRBJ2-1, the V gene TRBV7-6, with TRBD2 matching over 12 bases. With 3 bases clipped from V and 4 bases from J, the junction kept 4 bases outside the gene matches. The germline CDR1 and CDR2 sequences are SGHVS and FNYEAQ. The CDR3 has 16 amino acids.

This clonotype was recorded once. The gene calls are TRBV15 and TRBJ2-5; either TRBD1 or TRBD2 may fit D (5 bases each). Germline V gene lookup returns CDR1 LNHNV and CDR2 YYDKDF (reference sequence). V lost 4 bases and J 5 bases, leaving 14 bases between the germline ends. CDR3 length: 14 residues. CDR3 nucleotides: TGTGCCACCAGCACCGGGGCCTCAGGGGAGACCCAGTACTTC. Translated: CATSTGASGETQYF.

Points on this clonotype: Given a much more abundant clone one base away, this may be a read error. V and J are TRBV11-3 and TRBJ2-1, with 9 bases identical to TRBD2. The germline V gene encodes CDR1 SGHNT and CDR2 YENEEA. This CDR3 contains 18 residues. Here the CDR3 reads CASSLHRTLAGAYDEQFF. The CDR3, as DNA: TGTGCCAGCAGCCTCCACCGGACCTTAGCGGGGGCCTACGATGAGCAGTTCTTC.

This sequence joins TRBV24-1 and TRBJ2-7, with 7 bases that match TRBD1. Looked up from germline, CDR1 is KGHDR and CDR2 is SFDVKD. This CDR3 has 14 amino acids. The J segment lost 5 bases and the V segment lost 8 bases, leaving 11 bases of the junction unmatched. CDR3 in DNA: TGTGCCACCACCTGGACAGGTTTAAAACACGAGCAGTACTTC. Translation gives CATTWTGLKHEQYF.

The chain recombines TRBV5-1 with TRBJ2-1; D not certain. The ends were cut back, 4 bases at V and 7 bases at J, with 12 bases in the middle. Germline V gene sequence: CDR1 SGHRS, CDR2 YFSETQ. The CDR3 runs 13 residues. The CDR3: CASSLSERNEQFF. CDR3 nucleotides: TGCGCCAGCAGCCTGTCAGAGAGGAATGAGCAGTTCTTC.

This clonotype was observed at least ten times. The chain links TRBV19 to TRBJ2-7; TRBD1 matches 8 bases. The CDR3 loop spans 15 amino acids. Germline loops: CDR1 LNHDA, CDR2 SQIVND (reference sequence). Trimming cost V 3 bases and J 2 bases; bases outside gene matches: 6. CDR3 DNA sequence: TGTGCCAGTAGTATTGGGGACAGGCTCACCTACGAGCAGTACTTC. As protein: CASSIGDRLTYEQYF. The full variable domain, with the rest looked up from reference TRBV19 and TRBJ2-7, is DGGITQSPKYLFRKEGQNVTLSCEQNLNHDAMYWYRQDPGQGLRLIYYSQIVNDFQKGDIAEGYSVSREKKESFPLTVTSAQKNPTAFYLCASSIGDRLTYEQYFGPGTRLTVT.

This chain uses TRBV19 with TRBJ2-2; 11 positions match TRBD2. The germline V gene has CDR1 LNHDA and CDR2 SQIVND (reference sequence). This CDR3 has 12 residues. Losses at the gene ends were 8 bases for V and 8 bases for J; bases not matched to a gene: 1. In DNA form, the CDR3 reads TGTGCCAGTCGACTAGCGGGAGGGGAGCTGTTTTTT. Its translation is CASRLAGGELFF.

The gene calls are TRBV7-9 and TRBJ2-5, with D tentatively TRBD2 (5 bases). The CDR3 is 15 residues long. Per germline, CDR1 SEHNR and CDR2 FQNEAQ (reference sequence). V lost 4 bases and J 5 bases, leaving 17 bases between the germline ends. The CDR3 bases are TGTGCCAGCAGCTCTGGACTTGGTAGCTGGGAGACCCAGTACTTC. Residues: CASSSGLGSWETQYF.

In DNA, the CDR3 is TGTGCCAGCAGAGGCCCCGCTAACTATGGCTACACCTTC. Translation: CASRGPANYGYTF. This chain uses TRBV7-8 with TRBJ1-2; D is undetermined. The CDR3 totals 13 residues. V was clipped by 6 bases and J by 0 bases, with 8 bases between them. Germline loops: CDR1 SGHVS, CDR2 FQNEAQ.

The chain joins TRBV6-2 or TRBV6-3 to TRBJ1-2; D call uncertain. V lost 2 bases and J 2 bases, leaving 9 bases between the germline ends. Germline CDR1 reads MNHEY; CDR2 reads SVGEGT. CDR3 length: 14 amino acids. CDR3 amino acids: CASSYGPTNYGYTF. For the CDR3, the DNA is TGTGCCAGCAGTTACGGACCGACCAACTATGGCTACACCTTC.

The chain carries TRBV7-3 and TRBJ1-1; D not certain. The CDR3 is 14 residues long. Germline loops: CDR1 SGHTA, CDR2 FQGTGA. V lost 5 bases and J lost 0, with 10 bases in between. The CDR3 sequence: CASSRDSLNTEAFF. The CDR3 nucleotides read TGTGCCAGCAGCCGTGACTCCTTGAACACTGAAGCTTTCTTT.

This chain uses TRBV19 with TRBJ2-1, with TRBD2 identical over 9 bases. This CDR3 is 14 amino acids long. J was trimmed by 6 bases and V by 5 bases; bases with no gene match: 5. Per the germline V gene, CDR1 is LNHDA and CDR2 is SQIVND (reference sequence). The CDR3 sequence is CASSWREGVNEQFF. CDR3 nucleotides: TGTGCCAGTAGTTGGCGGGAGGGGGTCAATGAGCAGTTCTTC.

This clonotype was observed a handful of times. The rearrangement joins TRBV20-1 to TRBJ2-7; D is uncertain. The CDR3 contains 15 residues. Germline V gene data show CDR1 as DFQATT and CDR2 as SNEGSKA (reference sequence). Between the trimmed V and J ends, which lost 6 bases and 3 bases, there was a span of 21 bases. In DNA, the CDR3 is TGCAGTGCCCCCACGCCGGGCGTCGATAACTACGAGCAGTACTTC. Translation gives CSAPTPGVDNYEQYF.

V and J are TRBV12-3 or TRBV12-4 and TRBJ2-1; tentatively, D is TRBD2 (6 bases). V shed 9 bases and J shed 3 bases, with 15 bases lying between them. The CDR3 spans 14 residues. CDR3 region: CASSGLTIYNEQFF. The CDR3 nucleotides read TGTGCCAGTTCCGGACTAACCATCTACAATGAGCAGTTCTTC.